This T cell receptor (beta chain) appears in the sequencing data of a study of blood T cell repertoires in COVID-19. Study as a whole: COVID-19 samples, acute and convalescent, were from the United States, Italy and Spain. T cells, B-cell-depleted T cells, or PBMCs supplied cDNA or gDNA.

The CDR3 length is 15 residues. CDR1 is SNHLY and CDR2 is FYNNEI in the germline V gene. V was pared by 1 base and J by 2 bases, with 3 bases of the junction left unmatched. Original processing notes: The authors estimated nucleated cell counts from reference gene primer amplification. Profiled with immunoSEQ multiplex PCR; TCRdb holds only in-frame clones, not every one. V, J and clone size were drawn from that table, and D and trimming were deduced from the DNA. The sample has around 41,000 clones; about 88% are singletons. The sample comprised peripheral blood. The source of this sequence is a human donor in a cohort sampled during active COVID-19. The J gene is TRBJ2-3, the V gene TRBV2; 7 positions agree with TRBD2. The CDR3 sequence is CASSEDGGDTDTQYF. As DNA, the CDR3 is TGTGCCAGCAGTGAAGATGGGGGGGACACAGATACGCAGTATTTT.